Below are 9 T cell receptor beta chains sequenced from a single sample in a study of T cells after yellow fever vaccination. TCRdb processed the 5' RACE reads anew with MiXCR; each CDR3 protein has one entry. The sample contains 70,000 to 80,000 distinct CDR3 sequences, about 7.7% of which appear only once. The source material was CD8+ T cells sorted from PBMCs, sampled about 10 days after the first yellow fever vaccination. Every receptor here comes from a man younger than 30 who received the YFV17D yellow fever vaccine.

The table lists this clonotype with many counts. J is TRBJ2-7 and V is TRBV6-2 or TRBV6-3; 8 positions agree with TRBD1. CDR1 and CDR2 (germline): MNHEY, SVGEGT. The V segment lost 7 bases and the J segment 4 bases; nucleotides outside the gene matches: 12. The CDR3 sequence is 15 residues long. In nucleotides, the CDR3 is TGTGCCAGCAAGAATGGGGGGACAGGTCTTTACGAGCAGTACGTC. Amino acid sequence: CASKNGGTGLYEQYV.

This clonotype was detected ten times or more. The V and J genes are TRBV6-5 and TRBJ2-2, with D perhaps given as TRBD1 or TRBD2 (5 bases each). V lost 4 bases and J lost 2, with 8 bases in between. The CDR3 is 14 residues long. Germline CDR1 MNHEY, CDR2 SVGAGI. The CDR3 protein is CASSWDGNTGELFF. CDR3 in DNA: TGTGCCAGCAGTTGGGACGGAAACACCGGGGAGCTGTTTTTT.

The sample holds many counts of this clonotype. The chain recombines TRBV21-1 with TRBJ2-1; TRBD1 is the table's D call and was not checked against the DNA. TRBV21-1 is annotated as a pseudogene. The CDR3 loop spans 17 amino acids. CDR3 region: CASSKVEGSGGLDEQFF. The CDR3, as DNA: TGTGCCAGCAGCAAAGTCGAAGGGTCAGGGGGCCTCGATGAGCAGTTCTTC.

This clonotype has ten or more counts. This chain uses TRBV20-1 with TRBJ1-2, with 7 nucleotides matching TRBD1. The V gene end was trimmed by 0 bases and the J gene end by 2 bases; junction bases not matched to a gene: 6. The CDR3 has 15 amino acids. Germline-derived CDR1 and CDR2 are DFQATT and SNEGSKA (reference sequence). The CDR3: CSARDSRTGNYGYTF. The CDR3 region has the DNA TGCAGTGCTAGAGATTCGCGGACAGGCAACTATGGCTACACCTTC.

This clonotype was seen a few times. The chain combines TRBV9 with TRBJ2-5; 11 bases match TRBD1. The V and J ends lost 6 bases and 5 bases, in that order; junction bases with no gene match: 9. The CDR3 has 15 amino acids. CDR1 and CDR2 from the germline V gene are SGDLS and YYNGEE. The CDR3 loop is CASTRGTGGGETQYF. The CDR3 DNA reads as TGTGCCAGCACACGGGGGACAGGGGGTGGGGAGACCCAGTACTTC.

This clonotype was found many times. V gene TRBV29-1 combines with J gene TRBJ2-1; TRBD2 agrees at 15 bases. Losses at the gene ends were 7 bases for V and 8 bases for J; bases not matched to a gene: 9. Germline-derived CDR1 and CDR2 are SQVTM and ANQGSEA. This CDR3 is built from 15 residues. CDR3 amino acids: CSDLGLAGGRDEQFF. The CDR3 nucleotides are TGCAGCGACCTAGGACTAGCGGGGGGGCGCGATGAGCAGTTCTTC.

This clonotype has a count of ten or more. The rearrangement links TRBV15 to TRBJ2-1, with D maybe TRBD1 (6 bases). CDR3 size: 15 residues. The V end was cut by 2 bases, the J end by 6 bases, with 14 bases between. The germline V gene encodes CDR1 LNHNV and CDR2 YYDKDF (reference sequence). The CDR3 sequence: CATSRSGTIVNEQFF. The DNA of the CDR3 is TGTGCCACCAGCAGATCCGGGACAATAGTCAATGAGCAGTTCTTC.

This clonotype was detected ten times or more. This rearrangement joins TRBV25-1 to TRBJ2-6, with D perhaps matching TRBD1 (5 bases). The CDR3 is 16 residues long. CDR1 is MGHDK, CDR2 SYGVNS, per germline. V gave up 4 bases and J gave up 0 bases, with 10 bases separating them. Here the CDR3 DNA reads TGTGCCAGCAGTGCTCAGGGAAGCTCTGGGGCCAACGTCCTGACTTTC. Translating gives CASSAQGSSGANVLTF. The whole variable domain, filled in from reference TRBV25-1 and TRBJ2-6, reads EADIYQTPRYLVIGTGKKITLECSQTMGHDKMYWYQQDPGMELHLIHYSYGVNSTEKGDLSSESTVSRIRTEHFPLTLESARPSHTSQYLCASSAQGSSGANVLTFGAGSRLTVL.

In its sample, this clonotype was seen many times. The chain recombines TRBV7-6 with TRBJ2-2, with 7 bases identical to TRBD1. From germline, CDR1 is SGHVS and CDR2 FNYEAQ. J was trimmed by 6 bases and V by 0 bases; bases with no gene match: 4. The CDR3 covers 15 residues. CDR3 in DNA: TGTGCCAGCAGCTTAGCGGCCCAGGGGGCCGGGGAGCTGTTTTTT. Translation: CASSLAAQGAGELFF.